The 24 T cell receptor beta chains presented below share a single source sample, sequenced in a study of cytomegalovirus exposure and HLA in healthy donors. The PCR made use of 60 Vbeta and 13 Jbeta primers. Only in-frame clones appear in the TCRdb table, and some are missing; sequencing was by immunoSEQ multiplex PCR. The data hold about 200,000 clones, with about four fifths observed a single time. Input material: PBMCs. The receptors were gathered from a boy between 2 and 10 years old in good health and CMV-seronegative.

V and J are TRBV7-9 and TRBJ2-5; TRBD1 might be the D (5 bases). The V gene lost 6 bases and the J gene lost 5 bases, with 19 bases spanning the gap. From germline, CDR1 is SEHNR and CDR2 FQNEAQ (reference sequence). This CDR3 region has 15 residues. The CDR3 reads CASSFSQGYGETQYF. The DNA of the CDR3 is TGTGCCAGCAGTTTTTCTCAGGGTTACGGGGAGACCCAGTACTTC.

The V and J genes are TRBV10-3 and TRBJ2-7, with TRBD1 as a possible D gene (5 bases). Trimming cost V 5 bases and J 2 bases, with 16 bases left between them. This CDR3 is 15 amino acids long. The germline V gene encodes CDR1 ENHRY and CDR2 SYGVKD. In nucleotides, the CDR3 is TGTGCCATCAGTTCAGGGCTTGGAGTTACCTACGAGCAGTACTTC. Translated: CAISSGLGVTYEQYF.

This clone showed up just a few times. The chain links TRBV27 to TRBJ2-5, with D perhaps matching TRBD1 (6 bases). CDR3 length: 13 amino acids. Per the germline V gene, CDR1 is MNHEY and CDR2 is SMNVEV (reference sequence). V lost 6 bases to trimming and J lost 5 bases, with 13 bases between them. This chain's CDR3 is CASSAGTRETQYF. The CDR3 DNA reads TGTGCCAGCAGCGCCGGGACAAGGGAGACCCAGTACTTC.

V and J are TRBV7-2 and TRBJ2-7; 12 bases are shared with TRBD1. This CDR3 has 16 amino acids. Per the germline V gene, CDR1 is SGHTA and CDR2 is FQGNSA. V shed 5 bases and J 6 bases; nucleotides not matched to a gene: 11. CDR3 in amino acids: CASSLTGTGGAGEQYF. CDR3 nucleotide sequence: TGTGCCAGCAGCCTCACCGGGACAGGGGGCGCGGGCGAGCAGTACTTC.

The chain employs TRBV19 and TRBJ1-2; the D is unclear. The V and J ends lost 7 bases and 6 bases respectively, with 21 bases between them. The CDR3 is 15 residues long. Germline V lookup: CDR1 LNHDA, CDR2 SQIVND (reference sequence). The DNA of the CDR3 is TGTGCCAGTACGGGCGGGGAATTTCGTCTGCATGGCTACACCTTC. This codes for CASTGGEFRLHGYTF.

V and J are TRBV9 and TRBJ1-1; 7 positions match TRBD1. CDR1 is SGDLS and CDR2 is YYNGEE in the germline V gene. CDR3 length: 14 residues. The trim removed 0 bases at V and 7 bases at J, leaving 6 bases unmatched. The CDR3 loop is CASSVEGAGVEAFF. CDR3 sequence (DNA): TGTGCCAGCAGCGTAGAGGGGGCAGGGGTTGAAGCTTTCTTT.

CDR3 amino acids: CASSGIRGHNEQFF. CDR3 coding DNA: TGTGCCAGCAGTGGGATAAGGGGGCACAATGAGCAGTTCTTC. J is TRBJ2-1 and V is TRBV2, with 7 bases aligning to TRBD1. J lost 5 bases, V lost 4 bases, and 5 bases had no gene match. The CDR3 extends over 14 amino acids. Germline-derived CDR1 and CDR2 are SNHLY and FYNNEI.

The gene calls are TRBV7-2 and TRBJ2-5, with 7 bases aligning to TRBD1. The J segment lost 3 bases and the V segment lost 2 bases, leaving 6 bases of the junction unmatched. The germline V gene has CDR1 SGHTA and CDR2 FQGNSA. The CDR3 sequence is 15 residues long. This CDR3 is CASSLNRGPEETQYF. DNA of the CDR3: TGTGCCAGCAGCTTAAACAGGGGCCCAGAAGAGACCCAGTACTTC.

The J gene is TRBJ1-1, the V gene TRBV7-9; no reliable D call. In germline, CDR1 is SEHNR, CDR2 FQNEAQ (reference sequence). The CDR3 is 14 residues long. V dropped 2 bases and J dropped 4 bases, with 11 bases sitting between them. DNA for the CDR3: TGTGCCAGCAGCTTAAGCCCTAGTGGCACTGAAGCTTTCTTT. Translated: CASSLSPSGTEAFF.

The CDR3 bases are TGTGCCAGCAGCCCGGTGCTGTTTAACACCGGGGAGCTGTTTTTT. This gives the protein CASSPVLFNTGELFF. V usage is TRBV27 and J usage is TRBJ2-2; D is unclear. CDR3 length: 15 amino acids. Germline loops: CDR1 MNHEY, CDR2 SMNVEV (reference sequence). V lost 6 bases and J lost 2, with 13 bases in between.

DNA of the CDR3: TGTGCCAGCAGCTTCCCCTTTGGGACAGGAGACAATGAGCAGTTCTTC. Amino acid sequence: CASSFPFGTGDNEQFF. The chain uses TRBV7-3 and TRBJ2-1, with 8 bases lining up with TRBD1. This CDR3 is built from 16 residues. Looked up from germline, CDR1 is SGHTA and CDR2 is FQGTGA. Unmatched junction bases numbered 9, after V lost 3 bases and J lost 5 bases.

This chain links TRBV5-1 with TRBJ2-3; 8 bases fit TRBD2. This CDR3 is built from 21 residues. Trimming took 0 bases from V and 7 from J; bases not matched to a gene: 25. Germline loops: CDR1 SGHRS, CDR2 YFSETQ. The CDR3 DNA sequence: TGCGCCAGCAGCTTGGTTGGCTCCTGGGATGGCGGGGGGAATAGCCAATATACGCAGTATTTT. It yields the protein CASSLVGSWDGGGNSQYTQYF.

The V gene is TRBV5-1, the J gene TRBJ1-1, with unresolved D. Trimming removed 2 bases from V and 1 base from J, with 15 bases in between. Germline CDR1 and CDR2: SGHRS and YFSETQ. This CDR3 has 16 amino acids. CDR3 sequence (DNA): TGCGCCAGCAGCTTCGCTCCGGGAACCGGGAACACTGAAGCTTTCTTT. It yields the protein CASSFAPGTGNTEAFF.

V and J are TRBV12-5 and TRBJ1-1; D remains unclear. Germline CDR1 LGHNT, CDR2 FRNRAP. The CDR3 length is 14 residues. The V and J ends lost 0 bases and 6 bases respectively, with 11 bases between them. DNA of the CDR3: TGTGCTAGTGGTTTGGTACCGTCCGGGGCTGAAGCTTTCTTT. Encoded protein: CASGLVPSGAEAFF.

This chain uses TRBV7-9 with TRBJ2-2, with D unresolved. The CDR3 contains 11 residues. The V and J ends lost 7 bases and 3 bases respectively, with 3 bases between them. CDR1 and CDR2 (germline): SEHNR, FQNEAQ (reference sequence). CDR3 sequence reads: CASTDTGELFF. The DNA of the CDR3 is TGTGCCAGCACAGACACCGGGGAGCTGTTTTTT.

The chain carries TRBV7-8 and TRBJ1-2; D is perhaps TRBD1 (5 bases). CDR3 length: 15 residues. Germline CDR1 is SGHVS and CDR2 is FQNEAQ. The V end lost 1 base, the J end lost 6 bases, and 15 bases lay between the germline ends. The CDR3 coding sequence is TGTGCCAGCAGCTTAGGAGTTGGGGGGAAAAATGGCTACACCTTC. Translation: CASSLGVGGKNGYTF.

The chain uses TRBV6-5 and TRBJ2-7; maybe TRBD2 (5 bases). The CDR3 has 14 residues. V lost 2 bases to trimming and J lost 0 bases, with 8 bases between them. CDR1 and CDR2 (germline): MNHEY, SVGAGI. The CDR3 DNA sequence: TGTGCCAGCAGTTACACCCGGGACTCCTACGAGCAGTACTTC. Protein sequence: CASSYTRDSYEQYF.

CDR3 sequence (DNA): TGTGCCTTGAGACCTAGCGGGGGGCCTAGCTACAATGAGCAGTTCTTC. It is translated as CALRPSGGPSYNEQFF. The rearrangement joins TRBV30 to TRBJ2-1; 11 bases align to TRBD2. V lost 7 bases to trimming and J lost 3 bases; unmatched junction nucleotides: 11. This CDR3 contains 16 residues. CDR1 and CDR2 from the germline V gene are GTSNPN and SVGIG (reference sequence). The variable domain in full, completed from reference TRBV30 and TRBJ2-1, reads SQTIHQWPATLVQPVGSPLSLECTVEGTSNPNLYWYRQAAGRGLQLLFYSVGIGQISSEVPQNLSASRPQDRQFILSSKKLLLSDSGFYLCALRPSGGPSYNEQFFGPGTRLTVL.

The chain joins TRBV28 to TRBJ1-5; perhaps TRBD1 as D (5 bases). The CDR3 runs 14 residues. Looked up from germline, CDR1 is MDHEN and CDR2 is SYDVKM. Trimming took off 7 bases at V and 7 bases at J, with 17 bases between the two ends. As DNA, the CDR3 is TGTGCCAGCAACTTACTGGGGCCTCGGCAGCCCCAGCATTTT. Its protein product is CASNLLGPRQPQHF.

The chain couples TRBV6-5 to TRBJ1-2; unclear D gene. The germline V gene encodes CDR1 MNHEY and CDR2 SVGAGI. The V and J ends lost 2 bases and 1 base respectively, with 8 bases between them. This CDR3 has 14 residues. CDR3: CASSYTTNNYGYTF. In DNA, the CDR3 is TGTGCCAGCAGTTACACAACCAATAACTATGGCTACACCTTC.

The chain links TRBV15 to TRBJ2-4; D is perhaps TRBD1 (5 bases). V lost 4 bases and J lost 0, with 13 bases in between. The CDR3 length is 16 residues. Germline V gene data show CDR1 as LNHNV and CDR2 as YYDKDF (reference sequence). DNA of the CDR3: TGTGCCACCAGCAACGACAGTCTATTAGCCAAAAACATTCAGTACTTC. It translates to CATSNDSLLAKNIQYF.

The V call is TRBV6-6, the J call TRBJ1-2; a possible D gene is TRBD1 (5 bases). CDR3 length: 15 amino acids. Germline V CDR1 and CDR2: MNHNY, SVGAGI (reference sequence). Trimming took 0 bases from V and 7 from J, leaving 15 bases between them. This CDR3 is CASSYSEQARGGYTF. CDR3 DNA sequence: TGTGCCAGCAGTTACTCTGAACAGGCCAGAGGTGGCTACACCTTC.

The chain employs TRBV5-1 and TRBJ2-7; TRBD2 matches at 11 bases. Germline V gives CDR1 SGHRS, CDR2 YFSETQ. CDR3 length: 15 amino acids. Trimming took 2 bases from V and 4 from J; bases not matched to a gene: 5. The CDR3 protein is CASSFSGGDGYEQYF. The CDR3 nucleotides are TGCGCCAGCAGCTTTAGCGGGGGGGATGGATACGAGCAGTACTTC.

This chain's CDR3 is CASSRDRGDQPQHF. Written as DNA, the CDR3 is TGTGCCAGCAGCCGAGACAGGGGTGATCAGCCCCAGCATTTT. The rearrangement joins TRBV7-2 to TRBJ1-5; 8 bases agree with TRBD1. Germline CDR1 reads SGHTA; CDR2 reads FQGNSA. The CDR3 covers 14 residues. Trimming removed 5 bases from V and 5 bases from J; junction bases left unmatched: 5.